These 19 T cell receptor beta chains were all obtained from the same sample, sequenced in a study of cytomegalovirus exposure and HLA in healthy donors. It was with 60 Vbeta and 13 Jbeta primers that the PCR ran. Here immunoSEQ multiplex PCR was the method, and the copy in TCRdb shows in-frame clones only, minus some. The sample consists of around 200,000 clones, around 79% of them appearing once. The sequenced sample was PBMCs. These receptors came from a girl aged 2 to 10 in good health and CMV-seronegative.

The gene calls are TRBV20-1 and TRBJ2-7; D not certain. The CDR3 spans 11 residues. Germline lookup yields CDR1 DFQATT and CDR2 SNEGSKA (reference sequence). V lost 6 bases to trimming and J lost 1 base, with 7 bases between them. The CDR3 region is CSAWASYEQYF. CDR3 DNA: TGCAGTGCCTGGGCGTCCTACGAGCAGTACTTC.

This rearrangement joins TRBV19 to TRBJ2-2, with 9 bases lining up with TRBD1. The CDR3 is made up of 15 amino acids. V gave up 9 bases and J gave up 3 bases; unmatched junction bases: 8. Looked up from germline, CDR1 is LNHDA and CDR2 is SQIVND (reference sequence). The CDR3 DNA sequence: TGTGCCAGCAACAGGGGGCCGGCGTACACCGGGGAGCTGTTTTTT. The encoded protein is CASNRGPAYTGELFF.

The table lists this clone with a count of one. The V call is TRBV15, the J call TRBJ2-1; TRBD1 aligns across 7 bases. The V gene's germline CDR1 is LNHNV and CDR2 YYDKDF (reference sequence). The V gene end was trimmed by 0 bases and the J gene end by 7 bases; junction bases not matched to a gene: 6. The CDR3 spans 15 residues. Here the CDR3 reads CATSRDRHRGNEQFF. CDR3 bases: TGTGCCACCAGCAGAGATCGTCACAGGGGTAATGAGCAGTTCTTC.

The count of this clone is one. This chain joins TRBV27 and TRBJ1-5, with D perhaps TRBD1 (5 bases). The CDR3 runs 16 residues. V was shortened by 1 base and J by 4 bases, with 14 bases between the two germline ends. Looked up from germline, CDR1 is MNHEY and CDR2 is SMNVEV (reference sequence). The CDR3 reads CASSLWSGVDNQPQHF. The CDR3 bases are TGTGCCAGCAGTTTATGGTCGGGGGTTGATAATCAGCCCCAGCATTTT.

The chain joins TRBV5-6 to TRBJ1-4, with a tentative D call TRBD1 (6 bases). Germline values: CDR1 SGHDT, CDR2 YYEEEE. The CDR3 sequence is 16 residues long. Trimming removed 4 bases from V and 3 bases from J, with 16 bases in between. This chain's CDR3 is CASSPKPGTPNEKLFF. The CDR3 DNA is TGTGCCAGCAGCCCTAAACCCGGGACACCTAATGAAAAACTGTTTTTT.

The chain combines TRBV30 with TRBJ2-7, with 7 bases that match TRBD2. Trimming at V came to 4 bases and at J to 5 bases, leaving 8 bases not matched to a gene. CDR1 is GTSNPN, CDR2 SVGIG, per germline (reference sequence). This CDR3 is built from 13 residues. CDR3 bases: TGTGCCTGGACCGGGAGGCAGATCCACGAGCAGTACTTC. It is translated as CAWTGRQIHEQYF.

This rearrangement joins TRBV4-1 to TRBJ2-1; tentatively, D is TRBD2 (6 bases). In germline, CDR1 is MGHRA, CDR2 YSYEKL. This CDR3 spans 16 amino acids. Trimming stripped 0 bases from V and 4 bases from J, with 13 bases between. The CDR3 region is CASSQERGLEYNEQFF. The CDR3 nucleotides read TGCGCCAGCAGCCAAGAGCGGGGCCTTGAATACAATGAGCAGTTCTTC.

The J gene is TRBJ1-1, the V gene TRBV19, with no clear D. Trimming left V 7 bases short and J 7 bases short, with 16 bases between. Per the germline V gene, CDR1 is LNHDA and CDR2 is SQIVND (reference sequence). The CDR3 consists of 13 residues. In DNA form, the CDR3 reads TGTGCCAGTACCCCCCCCGTTACGGTTGAAGCTTTCTTT. Amino acids: CASTPPVTVEAFF.

The J gene is TRBJ1-1, the V gene TRBV7-9; maybe TRBD1 (6 bases). This CDR3 contains 15 residues. Per the germline V gene, CDR1 is SEHNR and CDR2 is FQNEAQ (reference sequence). Trimming stripped 3 bases from V and 3 bases from J, with 14 bases between. CDR3 bases: TGTGCCAGCAGCTTTCACAGGGCAGAGGACACTGAAGCTTTCTTT. This encodes CASSFHRAEDTEAFF.

The rearrangement links TRBV6-1 to TRBJ1-4, with 8 bases matching TRBD1. This CDR3 region has 15 residues. Germline CDR1 and CDR2: MNHNS and SASEGT. With 4 bases clipped from V and 8 bases from J, the junction kept 9 bases outside the gene matches. DNA of the CDR3: TGTGCCAGCAGTGGAACCGACAGGGGTTGGGAAAAACTGTTTTTT. This codes for CASSGTDRGWEKLFF.

The V gene is TRBV7-9, the J gene TRBJ1-4; 8 bases are a match to TRBD1. This CDR3 spans 15 amino acids. Germline V lookup: CDR1 SEHNR, CDR2 FQNEAQ (reference sequence). The junction had 12 bases not matched to a gene; V was cut back by 2 bases and J by 13 bases. The CDR3 region is CASSLWPSQGVGLFF. The CDR3 DNA reads as TGTGCCAGCAGCTTATGGCCCTCACAGGGGGTGGGACTGTTTTTT. The full variable domain, in which reference TRBV7-9 and TRBJ1-4 provide the parts outside the CDR3, is DTGVSQNPRHKITKRGQNVTFRCDPISEHNRLYWYRQTLGQGPEFLTYFQNEAQLEKSRLLSDRFSAERPKGSFSTLEIQRTEQGDSAMYLCASSLWPSQGVGLFFGSGTQLSVL.

This rearrangement joins TRBV6-5 to TRBJ2-2; 9 nucleotides match TRBD1. The CDR3 spans 14 residues. Unmatched junction bases numbered 8, after V lost 10 bases and J lost 5 bases. Germline CDR1 MNHEY, CDR2 SVGAGI. CDR3 residues: CATNMGQGTGELFF. The CDR3 DNA reads TGTGCCACCAACATGGGACAGGGAACCGGGGAGCTGTTTTTT.

J is TRBJ1-4 and V is TRBV11-2; TRBD1 agrees at 8 bases. V lost 6 bases and J lost 4; bases outside the gene matches: 7. This CDR3 is 15 amino acids long. From germline, CDR1 is SGHAT and CDR2 FQNNGV. For the CDR3, the DNA is TGTGCCAGCAGGCCTGGACAGGGCATTAATGAAAAACTGTTTTTT. This translates into CASRPGQGINEKLFF. The variable domain in full, completed from reference TRBV11-2 and TRBJ1-4, reads EAGVAQSPRYKIIEKRQSVAFWCNPISGHATLYWYQQILGQGPKLLIQFQNNGVVDDSQLPKDRFSAERLKGVDSTLKIQPAKLEDSAVYLCASRPGQGINEKLFFGSGTQLSVL.

This chain links TRBV18 with TRBJ2-5; the match to TRBD2 covers 7 bases. There are 17 residues in the CDR3. V shed 3 bases and J 0 bases; nucleotides not matched to a gene: 10. Germline CDR1 and CDR2: KGHSH and LQKENI. As DNA, the CDR3 is TGTGCCAGCTCACCCTGGGCTAGCGGACGGTACCAAGAGACCCAGTACTTC. Translation gives CASSPWASGRYQETQYF.

The rearrangement joins TRBV29-1 to TRBJ1-5, with 7 bases identical to TRBD1. CDR1 SQVTM and CDR2 ANQGSEA come from the germline V gene. There are 14 residues in the CDR3. V gave up 6 bases and J gave up 1 base; unmatched junction bases: 6. Written as DNA, the CDR3 is TGCAGCGTCCTCGAGGGGGCGAGCAATCAGCCCCAGCATTTT. Protein sequence: CSVLEGASNQPQHF.

This rearrangement joins TRBV7-4 to TRBJ1-6; D perhaps matches TRBD1 (5 bases). Germline values: CDR1 SGHVT, CDR2 SQSDAQ. This CDR3 has 18 amino acids. V gave up 3 bases and J gave up 6 bases, with 21 bases separating them. CDR3 in DNA: TGTGCCAGCAGCTTGATTCCAGGGTTTTCACTAGCTAATTCACCCCTCCACTTT. It yields the protein CASSLIPGFSLANSPLHF.

This clone was recorded only once. V is TRBV19 and J is TRBJ2-3; no clear D gene. CDR1 LNHDA and CDR2 SQIVND come from the germline V gene (reference sequence). This CDR3 has 15 amino acids. Trimming removed 2 bases at V and 2 bases at J, with 11 bases between. CDR3: CASSIPARNTDTQYF. CDR3 in DNA: TGTGCCAGTAGTATACCAGCGAGAAACACAGATACGCAGTATTTT.

This clone was recorded a few times. The CDR3 spells CASSQRLPGQGVYEQYF. CDR3 in DNA: TGCGCCAGCAGCCAACGCCTTCCGGGACAGGGGGTCTACGAGCAGTACTTC. V is TRBV4-1 and J is TRBJ2-7; TRBD1 matches 11 bases. This CDR3 comprises 17 residues. The germline CDR1 and CDR2 sequences are MGHRA and YSYEKL. V lost 2 bases, J lost 3 bases, and 9 bases stayed unmatched.

This clone was found a few times. The rearrangement links TRBV12-5 to TRBJ2-1; 13 bases match TRBD2. The germline V gene encodes CDR1 LGHNT and CDR2 FRNRAP. V gave up 6 bases and J gave up 8 bases; unmatched junction bases: 7. The length of the CDR3 is 15 residues. In nucleotides, the CDR3 is TGTGCTAGTGGCAGGACTAGCGGGGGTATACATGAGCAGTTCTTC. Translating gives CASGRTSGGIHEQFF.